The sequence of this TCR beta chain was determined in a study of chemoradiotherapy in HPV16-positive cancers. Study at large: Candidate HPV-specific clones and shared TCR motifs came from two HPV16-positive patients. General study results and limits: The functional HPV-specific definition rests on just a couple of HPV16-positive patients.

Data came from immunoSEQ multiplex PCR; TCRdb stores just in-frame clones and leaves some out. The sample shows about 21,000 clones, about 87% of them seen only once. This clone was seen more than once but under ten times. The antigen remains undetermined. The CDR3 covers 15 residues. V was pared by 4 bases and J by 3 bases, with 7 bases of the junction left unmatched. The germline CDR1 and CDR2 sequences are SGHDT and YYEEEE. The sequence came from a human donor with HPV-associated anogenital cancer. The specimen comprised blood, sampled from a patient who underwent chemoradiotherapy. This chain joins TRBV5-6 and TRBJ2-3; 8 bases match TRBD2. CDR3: CASSQDSGTTDTQYF. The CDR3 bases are TGTGCCAGCAGCCAGGATAGCGGGACTACAGATACGCAGTATTTT.